What follows are 2 T cell receptor beta chains derived from one specimen sequenced in a study of T cells in localized non-small cell lung cancer. Some clones are missing from TCRdb's copy, which holds only in-frame ones; the method was immunoSEQ multiplex PCR. The sample has nearly 25,000 clones, more than 85% seen once. The source was peripheral blood, collected before any cancer treatment. All receptors come from a man aged 35 to 69 with stage III squamous cell lung carcinoma.

This clone was observed a single time. The chain employs TRBV27 and TRBJ2-1, with 7 positions matching TRBD2. This CDR3 comprises 18 residues. Trimming at V came to 2 bases and at J to 3 bases, leaving 13 bases not matched to a gene. CDR1 is MNHEY, CDR2 SMNVEV, per germline (reference sequence). The CDR3 nucleotides read TGTGCCAGCAGTTTAAAGCCCAGCGGGATGACGGTCTACAATGAGCAGTTCTTC. Residues: CASSLKPSGMTVYNEQFF.

The CDR3 DNA follows: TGTGCCAGCAGTTACGGTCGGGACAGGGCGAACACTGAAGCTTTCTTT. As protein: CASSYGRDRANTEAFF. The chain links TRBV6-6 to TRBJ1-1; TRBD1 aligns across 9 bases. Germline CDR1 reads MNHNY; CDR2 reads SVGAGI (reference sequence). V dropped 2 bases and J dropped 1; count of bases not matched to a gene: 5. The CDR3 loop spans 16 amino acids.